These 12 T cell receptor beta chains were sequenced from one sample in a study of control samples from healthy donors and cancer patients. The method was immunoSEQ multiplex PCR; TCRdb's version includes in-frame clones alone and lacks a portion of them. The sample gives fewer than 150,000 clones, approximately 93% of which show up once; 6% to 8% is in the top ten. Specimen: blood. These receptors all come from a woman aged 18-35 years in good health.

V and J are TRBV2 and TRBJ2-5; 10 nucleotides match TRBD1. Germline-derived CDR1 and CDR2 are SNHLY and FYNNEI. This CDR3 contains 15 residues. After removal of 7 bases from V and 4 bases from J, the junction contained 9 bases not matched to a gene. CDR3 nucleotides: TGTGCCAGCACCTCCACCGGGACAGGGGCAGAGACCCAGTACTTC. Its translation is CASTSTGTGAETQYF. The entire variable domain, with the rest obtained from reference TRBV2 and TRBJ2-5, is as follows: EPEVTQTPSHQVTQMGQEVILRCVPISNHLYFYWYRQILGQKVEFLVSFYNNEISEKSEIFDDQFSVERPDGSNFTLKIRSTKLEDSAMYFCASTSTGTGAETQYFGPGTRLLVL.

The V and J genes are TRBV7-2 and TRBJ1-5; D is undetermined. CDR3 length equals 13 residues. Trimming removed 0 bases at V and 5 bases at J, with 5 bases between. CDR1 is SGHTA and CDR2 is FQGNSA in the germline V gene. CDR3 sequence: CASSLARYQPQHF. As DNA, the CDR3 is TGTGCCAGCAGCTTAGCCAGATATCAGCCCCAGCATTTT.

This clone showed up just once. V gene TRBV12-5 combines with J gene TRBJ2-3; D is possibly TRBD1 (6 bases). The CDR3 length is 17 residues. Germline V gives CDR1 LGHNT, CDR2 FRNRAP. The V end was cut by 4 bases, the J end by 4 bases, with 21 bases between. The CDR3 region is CASGSTLDRRIADTQYF. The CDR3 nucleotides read TGTGCTAGTGGTTCAACCCTCGACAGGCGGATTGCAGATACGCAGTATTTT.

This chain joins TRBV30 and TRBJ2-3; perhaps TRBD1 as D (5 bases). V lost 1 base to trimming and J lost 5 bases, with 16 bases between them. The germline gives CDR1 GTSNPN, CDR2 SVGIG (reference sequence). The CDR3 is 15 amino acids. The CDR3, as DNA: TGTGCCTGGAGTGGTCAGGGTTATTTTATAGATACGCAGTATTTT. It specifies CAWSGQGYFIDTQYF.

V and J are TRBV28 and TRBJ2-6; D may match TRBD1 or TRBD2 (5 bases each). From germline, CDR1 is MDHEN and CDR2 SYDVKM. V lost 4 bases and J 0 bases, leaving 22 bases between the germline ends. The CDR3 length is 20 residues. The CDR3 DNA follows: TGTGCCAGCAGTTCCACCTCTATACGGGGCCAACACTCTGGGGCCAACGTCCTGACTTTC. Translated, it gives CASSSTSIRGQHSGANVLTF.

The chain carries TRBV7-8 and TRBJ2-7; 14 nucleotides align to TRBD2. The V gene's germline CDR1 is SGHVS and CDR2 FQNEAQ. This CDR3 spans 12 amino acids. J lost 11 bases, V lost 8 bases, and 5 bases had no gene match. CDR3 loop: CASLGTSGRKYF. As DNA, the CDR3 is TGTGCCAGCTTGGGGACTAGCGGGAGAAAGTACTTC.

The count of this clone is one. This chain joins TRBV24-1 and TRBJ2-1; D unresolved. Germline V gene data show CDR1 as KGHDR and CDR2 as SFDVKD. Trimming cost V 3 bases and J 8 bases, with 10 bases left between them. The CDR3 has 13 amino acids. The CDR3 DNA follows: TGTGCCACCAGTGATCAACCGGGTTATGAGCAGTTCTTC. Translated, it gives CATSDQPGYEQFF.

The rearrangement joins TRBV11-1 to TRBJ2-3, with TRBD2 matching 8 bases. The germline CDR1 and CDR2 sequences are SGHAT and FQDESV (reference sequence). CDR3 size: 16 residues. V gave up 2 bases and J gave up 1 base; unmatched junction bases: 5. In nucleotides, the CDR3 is TGTGCCAGCAGCTTACGGGGGGGGCTGGGCACAGATACGCAGTATTTT. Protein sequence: CASSLRGGLGTDTQYF.

The CDR3 DNA is TGTGCCAGCAGTCCAGACACTGAAGCTTTCTTT. This encodes CASSPDTEAFF. This chain uses TRBV25-1 with TRBJ1-1; unclear D gene. The CDR3 is 11 amino acids. Germline V gives CDR1 MGHDK, CDR2 SYGVNS. V shed 5 bases and J shed 3 bases, with 4 bases lying between them.

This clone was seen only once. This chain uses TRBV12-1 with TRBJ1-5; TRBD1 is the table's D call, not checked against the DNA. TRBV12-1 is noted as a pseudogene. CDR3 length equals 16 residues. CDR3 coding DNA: TGTGCCAGCAGCCCCGGACACACCTTTTGCAATCAGCCCCAGCATTTT. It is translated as CASSPGHTFCNQPQHF.

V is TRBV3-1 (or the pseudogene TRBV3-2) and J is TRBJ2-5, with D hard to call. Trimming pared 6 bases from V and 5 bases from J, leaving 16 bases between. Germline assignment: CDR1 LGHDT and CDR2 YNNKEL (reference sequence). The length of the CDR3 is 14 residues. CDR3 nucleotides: TGTGCCAGCAGACCCCGGACGGTAACGGAGACCCAGTACTTC. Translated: CASRPRTVTETQYF.

The CDR3 DNA reads TGTGCCAGCAGTTCCGCGGCAGCCTATGGCTACACCTTC. This translates into CASSSAAAYGYTF. The chain couples TRBV28 to TRBJ1-2, with no clear D. The V and J ends lost 4 bases and 4 bases respectively, with 10 bases between them. This CDR3 comprises 13 residues. Germline V CDR1 and CDR2: MDHEN, SYDVKM.